This T cell receptor (beta chain) derives from a study of T-cell reconstitution after alpha-beta-depleted transplantation in children. This clonotype was observed at least ten times. Germline V CDR1 and CDR2: SGHRS, YFSETQ. CDR3 length: 15 amino acids. Trimming took 5 bases from V and 2 from J; bases not matched to a gene: 6. Molecular barcoding with unique molecular identifiers was used for the TCRbeta library. Each CDR3 protein gets one entry after TCRdb re-called the PCR reads with MiXCR. The sample contains 700,000 or so distinct CDR3 sequences, around 13% of which appear only once. The sequence derives from a girl aged 2 to 9 with congenital amegakaryocytic thrombocytopenia, due to receive a stem cell transplant. Sequenced material: PBMCs, taken before TCRalphabeta/CD19-depleted stem cell transplant. J is TRBJ2-2 and V is TRBV5-1; 7 nucleotides match TRBD1. This CDR3 reads CASSSRDSNTGELFF. CDR3 coding DNA: TGCGCCAGCAGTTCCCGGGACAGTAACACCGGGGAGCTGTTTTTT. Complete variable domain (other parts from reference TRBV5-1 and TRBJ2-2): KAGVTQTPRYLIKTRGQQVTLSCSPISGHRSVSWYQQTPGQGLQFLFEYFSETQRNKGNFPGRFSGRQFSNSRSEMNVSTLELGDSALYLCASSSRDSNTGELFFGEGSRLTVL.